These 9 T cell receptor beta chains came from one sample sequenced in a study of shared clonotypes between healthy human individuals. Libraries were prepared by immunoSEQ multiplex PCR; TCRdb keeps only in-frame clonotypes and omits some of them. In the table there are roughly 1,100,000 clones, about 77% of which are singletons. The specimen was memory CD4+ T cells sorted from blood. Subset specified: CD45RA-negative fraction. The source of these receptors is a man aged 18 to 30 in good health.

This chain joins TRBV19 and TRBJ2-3; TRBD2 matches 7 bases. After removal of 7 bases from V and 0 bases from J, the junction contained 7 bases not matched to a gene. The CDR3 extends over 15 amino acids. Looked up from germline, CDR1 is LNHDA and CDR2 is SQIVND (reference sequence). CDR3 in DNA: TGTGCCAGTACCTCTAGCGGAGGAAGCACAGATACGCAGTATTTT. This sequence encodes CASTSSGGSTDTQYF.

The V and J genes are TRBV2 and TRBJ2-3; D possibly corresponds to TRBD1 (6 bases). In germline, CDR1 is SNHLY, CDR2 FYNNEI. Between the trimmed V and J ends, which lost 8 bases and 2 bases, there was a span of 14 bases. The CDR3 has 14 residues. The CDR3 DNA is TGTGCCAGCCAGACAGGCGGCAACACAGATACGCAGTATTTT. The encoded protein is CASQTGGNTDTQYF.

The V gene is TRBV4-1, the J gene TRBJ1-5, with D possibly TRBD1 on 5 matching bases. V lost 0 bases and J 6 bases, leaving 15 bases between the germline ends. Germline values: CDR1 MGHRA, CDR2 YSYEKL. This CDR3 has 16 amino acids. CDR3: CASSQEAQVVGQPQHF. The CDR3 coding sequence is TGCGCCAGCAGCCAAGAAGCACAGGTCGTAGGTCAGCCCCAGCATTTT.

V usage is TRBV7-9 and J usage is TRBJ1-2; D is undetermined. Germline loops: CDR1 SEHNR, CDR2 FQNEAQ (reference sequence). The CDR3 spans 14 residues. V was pared by 2 bases and J by 0 bases, with 7 bases between. CDR3 protein: CASSLLVPNYGYTF. The CDR3 DNA reads TGTGCCAGCAGCTTACTGGTTCCTAACTATGGCTACACCTTC.

The chain combines TRBV2 with TRBJ2-7; 13 bases align to TRBD2. With V trimmed by 6 bases and J by 6 bases, 5 bases remained unmatched. CDR1 SNHLY and CDR2 FYNNEI come from the germline V gene. The CDR3 is 14 residues long. CDR3 amino acids: CASRGTSGVGEQYF. Written as DNA, the CDR3 is TGTGCCAGCAGGGGGACTAGCGGGGTTGGCGAGCAGTACTTC.

This rearrangement joins TRBV30 to TRBJ1-1; a possible D gene is TRBD1 (5 bases). This CDR3 region has 13 residues. The V end was cut by 7 bases, the J end by 3 bases, with 15 bases between. The germline gives CDR1 GTSNPN, CDR2 SVGIG (reference sequence). CDR3 sequence: CASPGTVYTEAFF. The CDR3 DNA sequence: TGTGCCTCACCCGGGACGGTTTACACTGAAGCTTTCTTT. The variable domain in full, completed from reference TRBV30 and TRBJ1-1, reads SQTIHQWPATLVQPVGSPLSLECTVEGTSNPNLYWYRQAAGRGLQLLFYSVGIGQISSEVPQNLSASRPQDRQFILSSKKLLLSDSGFYLCASPGTVYTEAFFGQGTRLTVV.

The V gene is TRBV7-2, the J gene TRBJ1-2; D gene unclear. Trimming cost V 4 bases and J 3 bases, with 9 bases left between them. This CDR3 has 13 amino acids. Per germline, CDR1 SGHTA and CDR2 FQGNSA. The CDR3, as DNA: TGTGCCAGCAGCTCCTACAATCACTATGGCTACACCTTC. Its protein is CASSSYNHYGYTF.

The V gene is TRBV2, the J gene TRBJ1-1, with TRBD1 matching 8 bases. J gave up 6 bases and V 8 bases, and 8 bases lay outside the gene matches. Germline lookup yields CDR1 SNHLY and CDR2 FYNNEI. The CDR3 length is 13 residues. The CDR3 is CASSRDRLSEAFF. DNA of the CDR3: TGTGCCAGCTCCCGGGACAGGTTATCTGAAGCTTTCTTT.

This chain links TRBV5-1 with TRBJ2-7; 8 nucleotides agree with TRBD1. Germline values: CDR1 SGHRS, CDR2 YFSETQ. Trimming removed 3 bases from V and 5 bases from J; junction bases left unmatched: 13. The CDR3 is 16 residues long. CDR3 nucleotide sequence: TGCGCCAGCAGCTCCTTCGACAGGGGAGGATCTAACGAGCAGTACTTC. Protein product: CASSSFDRGGSNEQYF. The whole variable domain, filled in from reference TRBV5-1 and TRBJ2-7, reads KAGVTQTPRYLIKTRGQQVTLSCSPISGHRSVSWYQQTPGQGLQFLFEYFSETQRNKGNFPGRFSGRQFSNSRSEMNVSTLELGDSALYLCASSSFDRGGSNEQYFGPGTRLTVT.